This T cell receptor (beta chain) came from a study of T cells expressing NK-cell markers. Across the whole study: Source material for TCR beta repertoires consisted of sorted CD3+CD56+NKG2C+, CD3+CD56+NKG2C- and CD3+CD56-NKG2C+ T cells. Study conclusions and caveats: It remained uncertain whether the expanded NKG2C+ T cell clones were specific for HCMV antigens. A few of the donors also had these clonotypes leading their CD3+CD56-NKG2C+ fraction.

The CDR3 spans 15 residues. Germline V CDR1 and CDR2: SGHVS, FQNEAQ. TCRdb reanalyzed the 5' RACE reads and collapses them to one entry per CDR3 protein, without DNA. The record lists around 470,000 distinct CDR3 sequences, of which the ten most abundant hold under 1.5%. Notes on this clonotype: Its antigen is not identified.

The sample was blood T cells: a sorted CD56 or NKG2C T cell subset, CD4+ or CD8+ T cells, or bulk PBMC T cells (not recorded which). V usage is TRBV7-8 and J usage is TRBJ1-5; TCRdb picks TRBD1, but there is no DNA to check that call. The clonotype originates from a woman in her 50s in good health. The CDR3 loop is CASSSGQGRNQPQHF.